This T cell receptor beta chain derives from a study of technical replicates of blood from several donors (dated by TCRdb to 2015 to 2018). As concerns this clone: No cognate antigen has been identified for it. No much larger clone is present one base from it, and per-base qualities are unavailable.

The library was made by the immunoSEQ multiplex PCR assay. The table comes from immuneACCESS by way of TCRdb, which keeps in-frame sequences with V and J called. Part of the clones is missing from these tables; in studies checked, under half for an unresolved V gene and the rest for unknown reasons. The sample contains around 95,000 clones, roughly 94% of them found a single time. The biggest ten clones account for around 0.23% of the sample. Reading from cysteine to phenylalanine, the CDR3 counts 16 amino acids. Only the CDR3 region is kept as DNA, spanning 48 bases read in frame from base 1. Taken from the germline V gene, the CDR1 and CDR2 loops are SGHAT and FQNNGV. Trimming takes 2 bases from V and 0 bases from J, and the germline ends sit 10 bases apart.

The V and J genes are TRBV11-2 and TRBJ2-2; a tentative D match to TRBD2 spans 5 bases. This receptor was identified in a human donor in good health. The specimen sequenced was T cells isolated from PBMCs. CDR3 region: CASSLYVGTNTGELFF. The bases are TGTGCCAGCAGCTTATATGTCGGGACGAACACCGGGGAGCTGTTTTTT.